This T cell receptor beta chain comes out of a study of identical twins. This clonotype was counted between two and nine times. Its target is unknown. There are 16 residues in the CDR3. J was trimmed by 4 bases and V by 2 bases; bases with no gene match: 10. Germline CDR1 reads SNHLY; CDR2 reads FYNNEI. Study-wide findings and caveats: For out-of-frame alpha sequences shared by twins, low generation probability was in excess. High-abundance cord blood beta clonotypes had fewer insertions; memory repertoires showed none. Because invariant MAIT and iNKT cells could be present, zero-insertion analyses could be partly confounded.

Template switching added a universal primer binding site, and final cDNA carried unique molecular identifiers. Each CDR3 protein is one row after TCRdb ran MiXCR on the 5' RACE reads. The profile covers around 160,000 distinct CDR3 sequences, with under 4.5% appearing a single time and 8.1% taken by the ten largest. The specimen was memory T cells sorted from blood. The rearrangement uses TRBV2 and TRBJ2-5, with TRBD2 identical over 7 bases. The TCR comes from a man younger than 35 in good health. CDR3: CASSEYGRGSRETQYF. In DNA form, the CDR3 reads TGTGCCAGCAGTGAATATGGGAGGGGCTCTAGAGAGACCCAGTACTTC.